This TCR beta chain was recorded in a study of vaccination and CD4 T cells after COVID-19. A single count supports this clonotype. The antigen remains unidentified. Treatment indicated: approximately nine-day PBMC culture with coronavirus spike peptide pools or control peptides (ViraFEST assay). All positive PCR tests were dated between March and December 2020, predating US Alpha, Beta and Delta variants. The authors cultured approximately 2.1 million PBMCs per well with 8.5 to 10 IU/ml IL-2 and about 10 ug/ml peptide pools. CD4+ T cells were isolated by negative selection after about ten days of culture. The Oncomine TCR Beta short-read assay was applied to DNA of cultured CD4+ T cells. TCRdb reanalysed the PCR reads using MiXCR and keeps one entry per CDR3 protein. The repertoire has fewer than 12,000 distinct CDR3 sequences, over 45% of them found once; the top ten carry 25% to 30%. CDR3 size: 12 residues. Germline V gives CDR1 SGHNT, CDR2 YYREEE (reference sequence). V lost 7 bases and J 4 bases, leaving 11 bases between the germline ends.

The chain carries TRBV5-4 and TRBJ2-5; no reliable D call. The material sequenced was CD4+ T cells from blood, cultured in vitro. The TCR originated in a human donor who had recovered from COVID-19. CDR3 sequence (DNA): TGTGCCAGCGGAAGGAATGGAGAGACCCAGTACTTC. Protein sequence: CASGRNGETQYF.